Listed here are 10 T cell receptor beta chains from one sample, sequenced in a study of graft-versus-host responses after intestinal transplantation (dated by TCRdb to the early 2020s). Libraries were made using the immunoSEQ multiplex PCR assay. Here the immuneACCESS table is served through TCRdb, limited to in-frame sequences with V and J called. Missing clones are a known gap in these copies; in checked studies unresolved V genes cover under half, and the rest lacks a known reason. In all, the sample holds about 98,000 clones, and more than 75% of those were seen once. The ten most abundant clones make up around 1.4% of the sample. This sample comprised PBMCs, obtained 255 days after intestinal transplant. The receptors shown here come from a human patient who received an intestinal transplant, so some T cells may come from the graft donor.

The chain couples TRBV18 to TRBJ2-3; 12 bases map to TRBD2. The CDR3 sequence is 17 residues long. Germline V gives CDR1 KGHSH, CDR2 LQKENI. V gave up 5 bases and J gave up 0 bases; unmatched junction bases: 6. The chain's CDR3 is CASSSGTSGPSTDTQYF. The CDR3 DNA follows: TGTGCCAGCTCATCCGGGACTAGCGGGCCCAGCACAGATACGCAGTATTTT.

This clone was seen once. The chain employs TRBV28 and TRBJ1-5, with a weak D call TRBD1 (5 bases). This CDR3 comprises 18 residues. The germline V gene has CDR1 MDHEN and CDR2 SYDVKM. Trimming removed 3 bases from V and 4 bases from J, with 22 bases in between. CDR3 sequence: CASSFFRIGTQKNQPQHF. CDR3 in DNA: TGTGCCAGCAGTTTTTTCAGGATAGGGACGCAGAAGAATCAGCCCCAGCATTTT.

V and J are TRBV2 and TRBJ2-1; D unclear. The germline CDR1 and CDR2 sequences are SNHLY and FYNNEI. V lost 10 bases to trimming and J lost 10 bases, with 14 bases between them. The CDR3 is made up of 11 amino acids. The CDR3 sequence: CAIILVAEQFF. CDR3 nucleotides: TGTGCCATCATTTTAGTCGCCGAGCAGTTCTTC. The full variable domain, its missing parts supplied by reference TRBV2 and TRBJ2-1, is EPEVTQTPSHQVTQMGQEVILRCVPISNHLYFYWYRQILGQKVEFLVSFYNNEISEKSEIFDDQFSVERPDGSNFTLKIRSTKLEDSAMYFCAIILVAEQFFGPGTRLTVL.

V and J are TRBV19 and TRBJ1-5; tentative D call: TRBD1 (5 bases). Per germline, CDR1 LNHDA and CDR2 SQIVND (reference sequence). This CDR3 is 15 amino acids long. V lost 5 bases and J 0 bases, leaving 11 bases between the germline ends. CDR3 sequence reads: CASSGTEYSNQPQHF. CDR3 in DNA: TGTGCCAGTAGTGGGACGGAATATAGCAATCAGCCCCAGCATTTT.

This chain joins TRBV7-2 and TRBJ2-7, with D perhaps given as TRBD1 or TRBD2 (5 bases each). The germline gives CDR1 SGHTA, CDR2 FQGNSA. The CDR3 runs 12 residues. Trimming removed 5 bases from V and 8 bases from J, with 13 bases in between. The DNA of the CDR3 is TGTGCCAGCAGCATTTTCCAGGGACAGCAGTACTTC. Residues: CASSIFQGQQYF.

This chain links TRBV11-2 with TRBJ2-7, with D maybe TRBD2 (5 bases). Germline lookup yields CDR1 SGHAT and CDR2 FQNNGV. Trimming left V 4 bases short and J 2 bases short, with 15 bases between. The length of the CDR3 is 15 residues. CDR3 protein: CASSSGLSVPYEQYF. The CDR3 DNA is TGTGCCAGCAGCTCAGGACTCTCCGTGCCCTACGAGCAGTACTTC.

As DNA, the CDR3 is TGTGCCAGCAGCTCGCTCCCTAGCGGGGGGGCCGTCTCCTACAATGAGCAGTTCTTC. This encodes CASSSLPSGGAVSYNEQFF. The V gene is TRBV13, the J gene TRBJ2-1, with 12 bases that match TRBD2. J was trimmed by 0 bases and V by 4 bases; bases with no gene match: 10. This CDR3 comprises 19 residues. Germline CDR1 and CDR2: PRHDT and FYEKMQ (reference sequence).

The chain employs TRBV19 and TRBJ1-2, with 11 bases identical to TRBD1. Germline V CDR1 and CDR2: LNHDA, SQIVND (reference sequence). The V segment lost 5 bases and the J segment 6 bases; nucleotides outside the gene matches: 5. This CDR3 region has 14 residues. The DNA of the CDR3 is TGTGCCAGTAGTGGACAGGGGGCCCTCGATGGCTACACCTTC. Translated, it gives CASSGQGALDGYTF.

The chain joins TRBV28 to TRBJ1-1; a possible D gene is TRBD1 (5 bases). This CDR3 is 13 amino acids long. With 2 bases removed from V and 4 bases from J, the gap between germline ends came to 8 bases. CDR1 and CDR2 from the germline V gene are MDHEN and SYDVKM. This chain's CDR3 is CASSLGGSTEAFF. Written as DNA, the CDR3 is TGTGCCAGCAGTTTAGGGGGTTCCACTGAAGCTTTCTTT.

The chain links TRBV30 to TRBJ2-7; 9 bases are shared with TRBD2. This CDR3 region has 15 residues. J was trimmed by 3 bases and V by 2 bases; bases with no gene match: 8. The germline V gene encodes CDR1 GTSNPN and CDR2 SVGIG (reference sequence). CDR3 amino acids: CAWSFRRGGFYEQYF. CDR3 DNA: TGTGCCTGGAGTTTTCGGCGGGGGGGCTTCTACGAGCAGTACTTC.